The 16 T cell receptor beta chains in this list originate from one sample, sequenced in a study of T cell responses to AZD1222 COVID-19 vaccine. The protocol was immunoSEQ multiplex PCR, while the TCRdb copy is restricted to in-frame clones and leaves out a portion. The sample consists of about 200,000 clones, approximately 91% of them appearing once. Sequenced here: peripheral blood, sampled 28 days after the second AZD1222 dose. The source of these receptors is an adult who received the AZD1222 COVID-19 vaccine.

J is TRBJ2-3 and V is TRBV11-1, with unresolved D. The V gene lost 1 base and the J gene lost 2 bases, with 10 bases spanning the gap. Germline V gene lookup returns CDR1 SGHAT and CDR2 FQDESV (reference sequence). The CDR3 covers 15 residues. CDR3: CASSLGTVTTDTQYF. Here the CDR3 DNA reads TGTGCCAGCAGCTTAGGAACGGTTACCACAGATACGCAGTATTTT.

The DNA of the CDR3 is TGTGCCAGCAGCTTAATAAGGGACAGGGATTCTTGGGAAAAACTGTTTTTT. It codes for CASSLIRDRDSWEKLFF. The V gene is TRBV7-9, the J gene TRBJ1-4, with 9 nucleotides matching TRBD1. CDR3 length equals 17 residues. Losses at the gene ends were 2 bases for V and 8 bases for J; bases not matched to a gene: 12. CDR1 SEHNR and CDR2 FQNEAQ come from the germline V gene (reference sequence).

The rearrangement uses TRBV2 and TRBJ1-1, with D possibly being TRBD1 (5 bases). The CDR3 spans 13 residues. Trimming removed 4 bases at V and 2 bases at J, with 8 bases between. CDR1 is SNHLY and CDR2 is FYNNEI in the germline V gene. The CDR3 reads CASSVQGNTEAFF. DNA for the CDR3: TGTGCCAGCAGTGTGCAGGGAAACACTGAAGCTTTCTTT.

CDR3 loop: CATLNPATYNEQFF. CDR3 DNA: TGTGCCACCTTGAACCCAGCCACCTACAATGAGCAGTTCTTC. The genes are TRBV6-5 and TRBJ2-1, with D hard to call. V lost 10 bases and J 2 bases, leaving 15 bases between the germline ends. The germline V gene encodes CDR1 MNHEY and CDR2 SVGAGI. The CDR3 consists of 14 residues.

The rearrangement joins TRBV28 to TRBJ2-7; tentative D call: TRBD2 (7 bases). Germline V gene lookup returns CDR1 MDHEN and CDR2 SYDVKM. This CDR3 contains 16 residues. Trimming cost V 5 bases and J 0 bases, with 17 bases left between them. The CDR3 DNA sequence: TGTGCCAGCAGTCCCCCCAGGGGAGGGGGCTCCTACGAGCAGTACTTC. Translated, it gives CASSPPRGGGSYEQYF.

The chain has TRBV7-3 and TRBJ2-7; D perhaps matches TRBD2 (5 bases). The CDR3 is 13 residues long. V was shortened by 0 bases and J by 10 bases, with 13 bases between the two germline ends. Germline CDR1 is SGHTA and CDR2 is FQGTGA. CDR3 nucleotide sequence: TGTGCCAGCAGCTTAACCATCGGGGATGGTCAGTACTTC. Protein product: CASSLTIGDGQYF.

J is TRBJ2-5 and V is TRBV2; 8 bases line up with TRBD1. The germline V gene encodes CDR1 SNHLY and CDR2 FYNNEI. The CDR3 runs 14 residues. The trim removed 7 bases at V and 4 bases at J, leaving 8 bases unmatched. CDR3 bases: TGTGCCAGCACCACGGACAGGGTAGGAGAGACCCAGTACTTC. It yields the protein CASTTDRVGETQYF. Complete variable domain (other parts from reference TRBV2 and TRBJ2-5): EPEVTQTPSHQVTQMGQEVILRCVPISNHLYFYWYRQILGQKVEFLVSFYNNEISEKSEIFDDQFSVERPDGSNFTLKIRSTKLEDSAMYFCASTTDRVGETQYFGPGTRLLVL.

This clone appeared many times. This chain joins TRBV11-2 and TRBJ2-7; D is unclear. Germline CDR1 is SGHAT and CDR2 is FQNNGV. The ends were cut back, 3 bases at V and 2 bases at J, with 5 bases in the middle. The CDR3 covers 12 residues. CDR3 in DNA: TGTGCCAGCAGCTTGCGACCCTACGAGCAGTACTTC. The encoded protein is CASSLRPYEQYF.

V usage is TRBV19 and J usage is TRBJ1-5; D possibly corresponds to TRBD1 (6 bases). CDR3 length: 15 residues. The V end lost 11 bases, the J end lost 0 bases, and 17 bases lay between the germline ends. CDR1 and CDR2 (germline): LNHDA, SQIVND (reference sequence). The CDR3 DNA follows: TGTGCCCCACCGGGGGGCTTTTATAGCAATCAGCCCCAGCATTTT. Protein sequence: CAPPGGFYSNQPQHF.

The rearrangement joins TRBV12-3 or TRBV12-4 to TRBJ1-5, with D possibly being TRBD1 (5 bases). Trimming took 6 bases from V and 11 from J, leaving 14 bases between them. This CDR3 has 12 residues. CDR3 in DNA: TGTGCCAGCAGCACCGGGGGACGGTCCCAGCATTTT. Translation gives CASSTGGRSQHF.

Only one count was recorded for this clone. The rearrangement joins TRBV9 to TRBJ2-1; 8 nucleotides agree with TRBD1. CDR1 is SGDLS, CDR2 YYNGEE, per germline. V dropped 4 bases and J dropped 7; count of bases not matched to a gene: 7. The CDR3 has 14 residues. The CDR3 DNA sequence: TGTGCCAGCAGCCCAGGGACAGGTAGGAATGAGCAGTTCTTC. It codes for CASSPGTGRNEQFF.

This clone was recorded only once. The V gene is TRBV28, the J gene TRBJ1-5; D gene uncertain. CDR1 is MDHEN and CDR2 is SYDVKM in the germline V gene. Deletions cut 8 bases from V and 0 bases from J, with 17 bases between. CDR3 length equals 16 residues. This CDR3 is CASGIRLGFSNQPQHF. The CDR3 DNA reads as TGTGCCAGCGGGATACGGCTTGGCTTTAGCAATCAGCCCCAGCATTTT.

The chain joins TRBV28 to TRBJ2-3, with TRBD2 identical over 11 bases. The CDR3 extends over 15 amino acids. Germline lookup yields CDR1 MDHEN and CDR2 SYDVKM. V was clipped by 8 bases and J by 4 bases; unmatched bases: 8. CDR3 in amino acids: CASGPLAGGPDTQYF. The DNA of the CDR3 is TGTGCCAGCGGACCATTAGCGGGAGGGCCAGATACGCAGTATTTT.

This clone came up once. V is TRBV5-4 and J is TRBJ2-5; tentative D call: TRBD2 (7 bases). With 1 base removed from V and 9 bases from J, the gap between germline ends came to 13 bases. CDR3 size: 13 residues. The V gene's germline CDR1 is SGHNT and CDR2 YYREEE (reference sequence). The CDR3 here is CASSLSGGQAQYF. The CDR3 DNA is TGTGCCAGCAGCTTGTCCGGGGGGCAGGCCCAGTACTTC.

The chain links TRBV4-2 to TRBJ2-7, with 7 nucleotides matching TRBD2. The germline V gene has CDR1 LGHNA and CDR2 YNFKEQ. This CDR3 region has 17 residues. The V segment lost 1 base and the J segment 2 bases; nucleotides outside the gene matches: 11. CDR3 nucleotides: TGTGCCAGCAGCCAAGCCCCGGGAGCGGGAACCCCCTACGAGCAGTACTTC. Its protein is CASSQAPGAGTPYEQYF.

This chain connects TRBV4-1 to TRBJ1-4; 12 bases line up with TRBD1. The CDR3 contains 21 residues. J gave up 6 bases and V 1 base, and 18 bases lay outside the gene matches. CDR1 is MGHRA and CDR2 is YSYEKL in the germline V gene. The CDR3, as DNA: TGCGCCAGCAGCCAAGGAGCTTTCTGGGACAGGGGGCCGAGGTCGGATGAAAAACTGTTTTTT. This sequence encodes CASSQGAFWDRGPRSDEKLFF.